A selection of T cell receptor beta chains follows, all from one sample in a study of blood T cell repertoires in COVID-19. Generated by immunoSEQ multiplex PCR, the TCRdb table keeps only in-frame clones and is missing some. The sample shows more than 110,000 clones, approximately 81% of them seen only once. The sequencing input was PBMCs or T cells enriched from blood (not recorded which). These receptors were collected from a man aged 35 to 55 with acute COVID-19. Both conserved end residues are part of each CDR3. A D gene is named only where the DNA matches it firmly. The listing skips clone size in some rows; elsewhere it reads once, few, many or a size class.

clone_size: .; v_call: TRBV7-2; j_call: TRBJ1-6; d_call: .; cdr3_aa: CASSFSNSPLHF; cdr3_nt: TGTGCCAGCAGCTTCAGTAATTCACCCCTCCACTTT
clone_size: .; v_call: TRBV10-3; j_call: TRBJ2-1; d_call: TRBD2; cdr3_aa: CAISESKRGLNEQFF; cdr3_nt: TGTGCCATCAGTGAGTCGAAGCGGGGATTGAATGAGCAGTTCTTC
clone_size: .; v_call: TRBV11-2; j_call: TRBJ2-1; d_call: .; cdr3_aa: CASSPRDRSNNEQFF; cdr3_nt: TGTGCCAGCAGCCCGCGGGACAGAAGTAACAATGAGCAGTTCTTC
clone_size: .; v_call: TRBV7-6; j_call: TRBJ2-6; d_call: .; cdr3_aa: CASSLAGGVDDSGANVLTF; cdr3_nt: TGTGCCAGCAGCTTAGCCGGAGGGGTCGACGACTCTGGGGCCAACGTCCTGACTTTC
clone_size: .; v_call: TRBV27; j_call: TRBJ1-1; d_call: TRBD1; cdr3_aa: CASSLWSDRAEAFF; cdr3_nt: TGTGCCAGCAGTTTATGGTCTGACAGGGCCGAAGCTTTCTTT
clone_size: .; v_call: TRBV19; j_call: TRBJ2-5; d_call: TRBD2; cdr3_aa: CASSFGRRAETQYF; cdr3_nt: TGTGCCAGTAGTTTCGGGAGGCGGGCAGAGACCCAGTACTTC
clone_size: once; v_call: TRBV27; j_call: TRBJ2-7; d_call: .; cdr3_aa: CASSLHGTSTSYEQYF; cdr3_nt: TGTGCCAGCAGTCTCCATGGGACTTCTACCTCCTACGAGCAGTACTTC
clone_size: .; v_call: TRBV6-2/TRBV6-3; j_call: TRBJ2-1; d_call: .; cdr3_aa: CASSLRGNEQFF; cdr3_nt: TGTGCCAGCAGCCTCCGGGGCAATGAGCAGTTCTTC
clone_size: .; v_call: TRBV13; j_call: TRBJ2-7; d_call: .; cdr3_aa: CASSYGSYEQYF; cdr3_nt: TGTGCCAGCAGCTACGGCTCCTACGAGCAGTACTTC
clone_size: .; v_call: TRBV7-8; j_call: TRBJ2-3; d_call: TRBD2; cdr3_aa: CASSPPRGGGLAGSDTQYF; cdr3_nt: TGTGCCAGCAGCCCACCTAGGGGCGGTGGGCTAGCGGGATCAGATACGCAGTATTTT
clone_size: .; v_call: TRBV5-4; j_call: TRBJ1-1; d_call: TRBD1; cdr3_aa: CASSISGTGALGNTEAFF; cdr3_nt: TGTGCCAGCAGCATAAGCGGGACAGGGGCCCTCGGGAACACTGAAGCTTTCTTT
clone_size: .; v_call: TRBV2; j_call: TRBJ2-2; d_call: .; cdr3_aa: CASSLNGDRTGELFF; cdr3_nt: TGTGCCAGCAGTTTAAATGGAGATCGGACCGGGGAGCTGTTTTTT
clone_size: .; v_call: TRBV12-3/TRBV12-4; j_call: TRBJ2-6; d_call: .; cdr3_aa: CASSFAGANVLTF; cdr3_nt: TGTGCCAGCAGTTTCGCTGGGGCCAACGTCCTGACTTTC
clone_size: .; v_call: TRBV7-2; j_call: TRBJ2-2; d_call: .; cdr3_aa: CASSLDPGRAGELFF; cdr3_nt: TGTGCCAGCAGCTTAGATCCAGGCCGAGCTGGGGAGCTGTTTTTT
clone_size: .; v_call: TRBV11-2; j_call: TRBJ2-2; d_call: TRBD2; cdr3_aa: CASSSLAGGELFF; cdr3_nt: TGTGCCAGCAGCTCCTTAGCGGGCGGGGAGCTGTTTTTT
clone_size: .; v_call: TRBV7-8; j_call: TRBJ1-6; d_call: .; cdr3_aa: CASSFVWGPLNNSPLHF; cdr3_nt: TGTGCCAGCAGCTTTGTGTGGGGCCCACTGAACAATTCACCCCTCCACTTT
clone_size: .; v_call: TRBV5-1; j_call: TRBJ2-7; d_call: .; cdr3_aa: CASSLEADYYEQYF; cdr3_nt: TGCGCCAGCAGCTTGGAGGCGGATTACTACGAGCAGTACTTC
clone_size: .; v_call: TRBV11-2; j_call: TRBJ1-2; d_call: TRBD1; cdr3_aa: CASSATGGDYGYTF; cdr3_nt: TGTGCCAGCAGCGCGACAGGGGGCGACTATGGCTACACCTTC
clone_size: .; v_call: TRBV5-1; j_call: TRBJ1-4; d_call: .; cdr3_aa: CASSLGQLEKLFF; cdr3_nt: TGCGCCAGCAGCTTGGGACAGCTTGAAAAACTGTTTTTT
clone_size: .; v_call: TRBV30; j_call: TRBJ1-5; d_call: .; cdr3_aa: CAWSVMGGSNQPQHF; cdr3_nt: TGTGCCTGGAGTGTCATGGGGGGTAGCAATCAGCCCCAGCATTTT
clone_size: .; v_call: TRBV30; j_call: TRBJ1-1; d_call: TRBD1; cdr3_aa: CAWSTGVNTEAFF; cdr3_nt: TGTGCCTGGAGTACAGGGGTGAACACTGAAGCTTTCTTT
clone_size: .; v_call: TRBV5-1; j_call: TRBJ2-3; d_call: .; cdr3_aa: CASSLGQTDTQYF; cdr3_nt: TGCGCCAGCAGCTTGGGACAGACAGATACGCAGTATTTT
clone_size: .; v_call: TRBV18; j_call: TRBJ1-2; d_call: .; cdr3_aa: CASSPSGAREYGYTF; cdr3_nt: TGTGCCAGCTCACCAAGCGGGGCTAGAGAATATGGCTACACCTTC
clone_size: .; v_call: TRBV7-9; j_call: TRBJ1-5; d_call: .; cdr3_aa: CASSPIDRRRQPQHF; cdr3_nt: TGTGCCAGCAGCCCTATCGACAGGAGAAGGCAGCCCCAGCATTTT
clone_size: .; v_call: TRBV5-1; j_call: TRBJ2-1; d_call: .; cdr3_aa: CASSLAGERLGIHNEQFF; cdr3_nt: TGCGCCAGCAGTCTCGCCGGCGAGCGGCTAGGGATTCACAATGAGCAGTTCTTC
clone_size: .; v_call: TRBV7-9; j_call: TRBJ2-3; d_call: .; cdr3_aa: CASSPVVTDTQYF; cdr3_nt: TGTGCCAGCAGCCCGGTAGTCACAGATACGCAGTATTTT
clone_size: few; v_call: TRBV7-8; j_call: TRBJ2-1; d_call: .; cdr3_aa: CASSLGTYNEQFF; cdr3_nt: TGTGCCAGCAGCTTAGGGACTTACAATGAGCAGTTCTTC
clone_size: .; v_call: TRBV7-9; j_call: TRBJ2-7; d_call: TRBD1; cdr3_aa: CASSLPGQGYEQYF; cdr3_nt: TGTGCCAGCAGCTTACCGGGACAGGGGTACGAGCAGTACTTC
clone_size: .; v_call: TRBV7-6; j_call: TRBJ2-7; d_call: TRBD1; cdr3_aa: CASSSRQGSSYEQYF; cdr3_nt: TGTGCCAGCAGCTCGAGACAGGGGAGCTCCTACGAGCAGTACTTC
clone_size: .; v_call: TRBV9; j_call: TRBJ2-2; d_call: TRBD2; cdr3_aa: CASSPGTSGGELFF; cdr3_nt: TGTGCCAGCAGCCCCGGGACTAGCGGGGGGGAGCTGTTTTTT
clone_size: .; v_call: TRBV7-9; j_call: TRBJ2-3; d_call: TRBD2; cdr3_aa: CASSGYKRESTDTQYF; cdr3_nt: TGTGCCAGCAGCGGTTATAAGCGGGAGTCCACAGATACGCAGTATTTT
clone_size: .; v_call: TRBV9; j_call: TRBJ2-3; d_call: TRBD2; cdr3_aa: CASSPRAGDYTDTQYF; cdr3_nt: TGTGCCAGCAGCCCCCGAGCGGGGGACTACACAGATACGCAGTATTTT
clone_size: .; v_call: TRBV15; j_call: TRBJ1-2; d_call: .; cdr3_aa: CATSRDRVGAYGYTF; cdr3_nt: TGTGCCACCAGCAGAGACAGGGTGGGGGCCTATGGCTACACCTTC
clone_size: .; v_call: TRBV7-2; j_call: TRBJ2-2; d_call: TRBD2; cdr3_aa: CASTEQRGPTGELFF; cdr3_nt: TGTGCCAGCACCGAACAGCGGGGACCGACCGGGGAGCTGTTTTTT
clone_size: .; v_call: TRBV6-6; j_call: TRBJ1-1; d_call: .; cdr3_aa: CASSVGHLNTEAFF; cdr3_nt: TGTGCCAGCAGTGTGGGACACCTGAACACTGAAGCTTTCTTT
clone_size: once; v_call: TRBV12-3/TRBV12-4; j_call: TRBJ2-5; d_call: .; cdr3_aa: CASTPDSQETQYF; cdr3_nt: TGTGCCAGCACCCCGGACTCCCAAGAGACCCAGTACTTC
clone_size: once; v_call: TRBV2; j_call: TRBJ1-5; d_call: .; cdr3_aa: CASSGNGQAQHF; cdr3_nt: TGTGCCAGCAGTGGGAATGGGCAGGCCCAGCATTTT